This T cell receptor (beta chain) derives from a study of brain metastases from non-small cell lung cancer. Some clones are missing from TCRdb's copy, which holds only in-frame ones; the method was immunoSEQ multiplex PCR. Altogether 2,000 to 2,500 clones are present, approximately 80% being singletons, with the ten largest covering roughly a sixth. This TCR was sampled from a donor at least 40 years old with non-small cell lung cancer. Material: tumor-adjacent normal tissue.

In DNA, the CDR3 is TGTGCCAGCAGCTTTACGGGGGCGAGGGAGACCCAGTACTTC. It yields the protein CASSFTGARETQYF. The chain employs TRBV7-9 and TRBJ2-5; D tentatively fits TRBD1 or TRBD2 (6 bases each). The CDR3 is made up of 14 amino acids. Germline CDR1 and CDR2: SEHNR and FQNEAQ (reference sequence). V was pared by 3 bases and J by 5 bases, with 13 bases between.